One and the same sample provided the 3 T cell receptor beta chains below, sequenced in a study of blood T cell repertoires in COVID-19. This table comes from immunoSEQ multiplex PCR, and its TCRdb copy is limited to in-frame clones, with some not included. The sample carries 270,000 or so clones, roughly 91% recorded once. The sample consisted of peripheral blood. Receptors originate from a woman aged 25 to 39 with COVID-19, enrolled during active disease.

This rearrangement joins TRBV4-1 to TRBJ2-2; 8 nucleotides align to TRBD1. Germline V gene sequence: CDR1 MGHRA, CDR2 YSYEKL. Trimming cost V 1 base and J 1 base; bases outside gene matches: 5. The CDR3 length is 17 residues. The CDR3 is CASSQVGRGRNTGELFF. CDR3 nucleotide sequence: TGCGCCAGCAGCCAAGTGGGCAGGGGGCGGAACACCGGGGAGCTGTTTTTT.

CDR3 residues: CASSQILTGELFF. DNA of the CDR3: TGCGCCAGCAGCCAAATTCTAACCGGGGAGCTGTTTTTT. This chain links TRBV4-1 with TRBJ2-2; the D is unclear. Germline CDR1 is MGHRA and CDR2 is YSYEKL. This CDR3 region has 13 residues. The V end was cut by 2 bases, the J end by 5 bases, with 6 bases between.

This chain joins TRBV5-6 and TRBJ2-2; D is possibly TRBD2 (6 bases). The CDR3 is 17 residues long. Between the trimmed V and J ends, which lost 1 base and 6 bases, there was a span of 19 bases. Germline V gene lookup returns CDR1 SGHDT and CDR2 YYEEEE. CDR3 DNA: TGTGCCAGCAGCTTGTCGTTTCGGCTAGGGGACTCCGGGGAGCTGTTTTTT. Its protein is CASSLSFRLGDSGELFF.